A single sample gave rise to the 20 T cell receptor beta chains below, sequenced in a study of T cells in pancreatic ductal adenocarcinoma. Clones were sequenced by immunoSEQ multiplex PCR, and TCRdb holds only the in-frame ones, with some missing. The table has 4,500 to 6,000 clones, over 75% seen once; the top ten hold about 5.6%. Surgery without prior neoadjuvant therapy was the treatment of the selected pancreatic ductal adenocarcinoma patients. Material: pancreatic tumor tissue. These receptors were taken from a human donor with pancreatic ductal adenocarcinoma.

This clone was recorded a few times. The chain is built from TRBV6-5 and TRBJ2-5; no firm D call. Germline-derived CDR1 and CDR2 are MNHEY and SVGAGI. The CDR3 extends over 15 amino acids. V lost 2 bases to trimming and J lost 7 bases, with 17 bases between them. The CDR3 nucleotides are TGTGCCAGCAGTTACCATGAGGACGCGCTGGGGACCCAGTACTTC. It encodes CASSYHEDALGTQYF.

The chain's CDR3 is CSVGLAGTSDTQYF. Here the CDR3 DNA reads TGCAGCGTTGGACTAGCGGGGACCTCAGATACGCAGTATTTT. V usage is TRBV29-1 and J usage is TRBJ2-3; TRBD2 agrees at 11 bases. CDR1 is SQVTM and CDR2 is ANQGSEA in the germline V gene. The CDR3 spans 14 residues. V dropped 4 bases and J dropped 4; count of bases not matched to a gene: 4.

This clone showed up just once. The V and J genes are TRBV2 and TRBJ1-3, with D uncertain. CDR1 and CDR2 from the germline V gene are SNHLY and FYNNEI. There are 13 residues in the CDR3. Between the trimmed V and J ends, which lost 7 bases and 5 bases, there was a span of 12 bases. The CDR3 nucleotides read TGTGCCAGCAATCAAGCAGGCAGAAACACCATATATTTT. Protein: CASNQAGRNTIYF.

J is TRBJ2-7 and V is TRBV7-9; D call uncertain. Between the trimmed V and J ends, which lost 1 base and 2 bases, there was a span of 9 bases. Germline V gene sequence: CDR1 SEHNR, CDR2 FQNEAQ (reference sequence). CDR3 length: 14 amino acids. The CDR3 sequence is CASSLVDETYEQYF. The DNA for the CDR3 is TGTGCCAGCAGCTTAGTCGACGAGACCTACGAGCAGTACTTC. Variable domain in full (rest from reference TRBV7-9 and TRBJ2-7): DTGVSQNPRHKITKRGQNVTFRCDPISEHNRLYWYRQTLGQGPEFLTYFQNEAQLEKSRLLSDRFSAERPKGSFSTLEIQRTEQGDSAMYLCASSLVDETYEQYFGPGTRLTVT.

CDR3 in amino acids: CASSPSGSSEETQYF. The CDR3 DNA follows: TGCGCCAGCAGTCCATCCGGTAGTTCCGAAGAGACCCAGTACTTC. V is TRBV4-1 and J is TRBJ2-5; D gene ambiguous. The germline V gene has CDR1 MGHRA and CDR2 YSYEKL. V was trimmed by 6 bases and J by 3 bases, leaving 17 bases between them. This CDR3 is 15 amino acids long.

V is TRBV6-6 and J is TRBJ2-5; D gene ambiguous. Trimming cost V 8 bases and J 5 bases, with 9 bases left between them. The CDR3 is 11 residues long. Germline V gene lookup returns CDR1 MNHNY and CDR2 SVGAGI (reference sequence). In DNA, the CDR3 is TGTGCCAGCGGCCCCGCCGAGACCCAGTACTTC. This encodes CASGPAETQYF.

The genes are TRBV7-8 and TRBJ2-1; 9 positions match TRBD2. Germline-derived CDR1 and CDR2 are SGHVS and FQNEAQ. The CDR3 runs to 18 residues. Losses at the gene ends were 5 bases for V and 5 bases for J; bases not matched to a gene: 16. CDR3 sequence (DNA): TGTGCCAGCAGCCCGACAGGTTGGGGGACTAGCAGTAACAATGAGCAGTTCTTC. Residues: CASSPTGWGTSSNNEQFF.

The V and J genes are TRBV13 and TRBJ2-5, with 10 bases matching TRBD1. Germline trimming cut 0 bases from V and 4 bases from J; bases unmatched to any gene: 2. CDR1 PRHDT and CDR2 FYEKMQ come from the germline V gene (reference sequence). The CDR3 runs to 15 residues. The chain's CDR3 is CASSLGRDRGETQYF. CDR3 nucleotide sequence: TGTGCCAGCAGCTTAGGCCGGGACAGGGGAGAGACCCAGTACTTC.

Here the CDR3 DNA reads TGTGCCAGCAGCTTTACAGATACGCAGTATTTT. Translated: CASSFTDTQYF. The chain uses TRBV11-1 and TRBJ2-3; no reliable D call. The germline V gene encodes CDR1 SGHAT and CDR2 FQDESV (reference sequence). V lost 3 bases to trimming and J lost 3 bases, with 1 base between them. The CDR3 is 11 amino acids.

V usage is TRBV28 and J usage is TRBJ2-1; D remains ambiguous. This CDR3 is built from 16 residues. The V end was cut by 3 bases, the J end by 0 bases, with 12 bases between. Germline CDR1 is MDHEN and CDR2 is SYDVKM. The CDR3 loop is CASSFSGIGSYNEQFF. CDR3 nucleotides: TGTGCCAGCAGTTTTTCTGGGATCGGCTCCTACAATGAGCAGTTCTTC.

The rearrangement links TRBV6-6 to TRBJ1-2, with 7 nucleotides matching TRBD1. The germline V gene has CDR1 MNHNY and CDR2 SVGAGI (reference sequence). V lost 6 bases, J lost 6 bases, and 7 bases stayed unmatched. This CDR3 is built from 13 residues. In DNA, the CDR3 is TGTGCCAGCAGAACAGGGGCCTCAAATGGCTACACCTTC. This gives the protein CASRTGASNGYTF.

Note on this clone: Mismatch with germline at one junction end may stem from a read error. The V and J genes are TRBV10-3 and TRBJ2-5; D perhaps matches TRBD2 (5 bases). The CDR3 consists of 13 residues. Per the germline V gene, CDR1 is ENHRY and CDR2 is SYGVKD. This CDR3 is CASSWGVEETQYF. Here the CDR3 DNA reads TGTGCCAGCAGTTGGGGAGTAGAGGAGACCCAGTACTTC.

The chain couples TRBV14 to TRBJ2-4; possibly TRBD2 for D (6 bases). Per the germline V gene, CDR1 is SGHDN and CDR2 is FVKESK. V was clipped by 4 bases and J by 10 bases, with 14 bases between them. The CDR3 consists of 13 residues. CDR3 amino acids: CASSRGERMIQYF. CDR3 nucleotide sequence: TGTGCCAGCAGCCGGGGGGAGCGAATGATTCAGTACTTC.

Written as DNA, the CDR3 is TGTGCCAGCAGTCAGACAGGGGGAGATGAAAAACTGTTTTTT. This encodes CASSQTGGDEKLFF. The chain recombines TRBV6-1 with TRBJ1-4; 9 positions agree with TRBD1. Germline CDR1 MNHNS, CDR2 SASEGT. This CDR3 is 14 amino acids long. V lost 5 bases and J lost 6; bases outside the gene matches: 4.

The sample holds one count of this clone. The chain uses TRBV2 and TRBJ2-3; D may be TRBD1 or TRBD2 (5 bases each). V was pared by 7 bases and J by 2 bases, with 13 bases between. Germline V gene data show CDR1 as SNHLY and CDR2 as FYNNEI. CDR3 length: 14 residues. The CDR3 DNA is TGTGCCAGCAAAGGGGACCACAACACAGATACGCAGTATTTT. Amino acid sequence: CASKGDHNTDTQYF.

This clone was detected a few times. The chain has TRBV9 and TRBJ1-1; D may be TRBD1 (5 bases). The germline CDR1 and CDR2 sequences are SGDLS and YYNGEE. CDR3 length: 16 residues. V was shortened by 4 bases and J by 1 base, with 17 bases between the two germline ends. CDR3 protein: CASSPQGGRGNTEAFF. The DNA for the CDR3 is TGTGCCAGCAGCCCCCAAGGAGGAAGGGGGAACACTGAAGCTTTCTTT. The complete variable domain, with remaining parts taken from reference TRBV9 and TRBJ1-1, reads DSGVTQTPKHLITATGQRVTLRCSPRSGDLSVYWYQQSLDQGLQFLIQYYNGEERAKGNILERFSAQQFPDLHSELNLSSLELGDSALYFCASSPQGGRGNTEAFFGQGTRLTVV.

The V call is TRBV21-1, the J call TRBJ2-7; the D call of TRBD2 is as the table states it, not checked on the DNA. TRBV21-1 is a recognized pseudogene. The length of the CDR3 is 15 residues. This CDR3 is CASSKRASGSYEQYF. The CDR3 coding sequence is TGTGCCAGCAGCAAAAGGGCTAGCGGGAGTTACGAGCAGTACTTC.

The chain is built from TRBV18 and TRBJ2-1, with 9 nucleotides matching TRBD1. The CDR3 has 17 amino acids. Germline V CDR1 and CDR2: KGHSH, LQKENI. Losses at the gene ends were 2 bases for V and 5 bases for J; bases not matched to a gene: 10. This CDR3 reads CASSPSGQGMGHNEQFF. The CDR3, as DNA: TGTGCCAGCTCACCATCGGGACAGGGTATGGGACACAATGAGCAGTTCTTC. The variable domain in full, with the rest retrieved from reference TRBV18 and TRBJ2-1, is NAGVMQNPRHLVRRRGQEARLRCSPMKGHSHVYWYRQLPEEGLKFMVYLQKENIIDESGMPKERFSAEFPKEGPSILRIQQVVRGDSAAYFCASSPSGQGMGHNEQFFGPGTRLTVL.

The chain links TRBV28 to TRBJ2-5; TRBD1 matches at 8 bases. Germline CDR1 and CDR2: MDHEN and SYDVKM. Germline trimming cut 7 bases from V and 5 bases from J; bases unmatched to any gene: 6. The CDR3 totals 13 residues. In DNA form, the CDR3 reads TGTGCCAGCACCCGGACAGGGATGGAGACCCAGTACTTC. Residues: CASTRTGMETQYF. The whole variable domain, filled in from reference TRBV28 and TRBJ2-5, reads DVKVTQSSRYLVKRTGEKVFLECVQDMDHENMFWYRQDPGLGLRLIYFSYDVKMKEKGDIPEGYSVSREKKERFSLILESASTNQTSMYLCASTRTGMETQYFGPGTRLLVL.

This clone was picked up one time. The rearrangement joins TRBV5-1 to TRBJ2-5, with TRBD1 identical over 11 bases. CDR1 is SGHRS, CDR2 YFSETQ, per germline. Unmatched junction bases numbered 6, after V lost 4 bases and J lost 1 base. CDR3 length: 16 amino acids. Here the CDR3 DNA reads TGCGCCAGCAGCCGAGGGGACAGGGGGACCCAAGAGACCCAGTACTTC. As protein: CASSRGDRGTQETQYF.